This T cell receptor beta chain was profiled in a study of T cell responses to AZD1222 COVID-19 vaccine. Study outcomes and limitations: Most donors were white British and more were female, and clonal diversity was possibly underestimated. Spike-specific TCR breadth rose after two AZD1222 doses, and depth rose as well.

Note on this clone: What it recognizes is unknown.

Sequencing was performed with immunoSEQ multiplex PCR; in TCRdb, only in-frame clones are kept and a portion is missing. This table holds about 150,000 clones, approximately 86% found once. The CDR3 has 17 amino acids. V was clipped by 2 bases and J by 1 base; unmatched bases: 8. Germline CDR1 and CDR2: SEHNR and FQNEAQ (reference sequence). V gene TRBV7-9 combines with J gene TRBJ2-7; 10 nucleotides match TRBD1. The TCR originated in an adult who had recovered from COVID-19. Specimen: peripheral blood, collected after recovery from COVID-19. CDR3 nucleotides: TGTGCCAGCAGCTTACCCCGGACAGGGGGGGCTTCCTACGAGCAGTACTTC. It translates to CASSLPRTGGASYEQYF.